The 8 T cell receptor beta chains below were found in one sample sequenced in a study of CXCR3-negative and CXCR3-positive naive CD8 T cells. Overall study findings and caveats: CXCR3-positive naive cells had more hydrophobic TRB CDR3s than CXCR3-negative naive cells.

Their target antigens are unknown. The study made its TRB cDNA libraries by 5' RACE, adding UMI labels. Reanalyzing the 5' RACE reads, TCRdb keeps one entry per CDR3 protein, without DNA. This listing includes roughly 65,000 distinct CDR3 sequences. The sequencing sample was made of naive CXCR3+ CD8+ T cells from blood. Subset meaning: CD45RO-CCR7+CD27+CD95- naive CD8+ T cells expressing CXCR3 (TNR3+). The receptors here all came from a human donor in good health. Some clones in this sample may be carry-over from other donors' samples.

The chain has TRBV28 and TRBJ1-1. From germline, CDR1 is MDHEN and CDR2 SYDVKM. The CDR3 has 13 amino acids. The CDR3: CASSSMGNTEAFF.

The CDR3 region is CASSLHRDRTYEQYF. V gene TRBV27 combines with J gene TRBJ2-7; TCRdb gives TRBD1 as the D gene, but with no DNA this cannot be confirmed. CDR3 length equals 15 residues. Germline V CDR1 and CDR2: MNHEY, SMNVEV (reference sequence).

The chain is built from TRBV7-9 and TRBJ2-7; as DNA is missing, the TRBD1 call by TCRdb cannot be tested. Germline V gives CDR1 SEHNR, CDR2 FQNEAQ (reference sequence). The CDR3 has 16 amino acids. CDR3 in amino acids: CASSHWDREDAYEQYF.

This chain connects TRBV3-1 to TRBJ1-2; lacking DNA, the TRBD1 call made by TCRdb goes unchecked. Germline V CDR1 and CDR2: LGHDT, YNNKEL (reference sequence). The CDR3 length is 12 residues. Here the CDR3 reads CASNGRNYGYTF.

This chain connects TRBV12-3 or TRBV12-4 to TRBJ2-1; TCRdb reports TRBD1, a call that lacks DNA to check it against. The CDR3 is 15 amino acids. CDR3 sequence: CASGGPGRLYNEQFF.

The V gene is TRBV14, the J gene TRBJ2-7; TCRdb's assignment of TRBD1 cannot be checked, as there is no DNA. From germline, CDR1 is SGHDN and CDR2 FVKESK. CDR3 length: 15 amino acids. CDR3 region: CASRHTGTGTYEQYF.

The chain carries TRBV28 and TRBJ2-4; TCRdb returns TRBD1, unconfirmable since there is no DNA. This CDR3 is 15 amino acids long. The germline V gene has CDR1 MDHEN and CDR2 SYDVKM. CDR3: CASSQEGGAKNIQYF.

The chain joins TRBV5-1 to TRBJ2-6. Germline V gene sequence: CDR1 SGHRS, CDR2 YFSETQ. CDR3 length: 15 residues. This chain's CDR3 is CASSLQVSGANVLTF.